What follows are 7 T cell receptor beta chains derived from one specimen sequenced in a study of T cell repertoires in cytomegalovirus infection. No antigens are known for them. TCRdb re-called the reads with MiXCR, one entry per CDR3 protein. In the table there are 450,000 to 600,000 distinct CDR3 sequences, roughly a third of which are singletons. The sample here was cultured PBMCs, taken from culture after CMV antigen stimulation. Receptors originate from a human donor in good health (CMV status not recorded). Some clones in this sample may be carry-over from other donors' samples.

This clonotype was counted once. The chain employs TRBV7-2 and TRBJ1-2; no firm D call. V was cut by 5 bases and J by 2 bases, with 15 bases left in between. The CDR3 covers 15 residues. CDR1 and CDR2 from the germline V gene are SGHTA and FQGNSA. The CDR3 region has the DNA TGTGCCAGCAGCCCCCCCCGGGTCCTAAACTATGGCTACACCTTC. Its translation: CASSPPRVLNYGYTF.

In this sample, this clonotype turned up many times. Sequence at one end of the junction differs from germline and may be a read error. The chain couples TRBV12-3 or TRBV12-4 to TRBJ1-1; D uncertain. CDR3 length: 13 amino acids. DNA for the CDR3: TGTGCCAGCAGCTTAGAGATGAACACTGAAGCTTTCTTT. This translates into CASSLEMNTEAFF.

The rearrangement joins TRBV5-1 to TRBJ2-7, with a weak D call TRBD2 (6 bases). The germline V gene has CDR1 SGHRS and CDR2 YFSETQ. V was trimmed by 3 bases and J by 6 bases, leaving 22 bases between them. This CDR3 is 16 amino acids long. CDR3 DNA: TGCGCCAGCAGCTCCGACGGGACTGCCGCCTGGTCCGAGCAGTACTTC. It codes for CASSSDGTAAWSEQYF.

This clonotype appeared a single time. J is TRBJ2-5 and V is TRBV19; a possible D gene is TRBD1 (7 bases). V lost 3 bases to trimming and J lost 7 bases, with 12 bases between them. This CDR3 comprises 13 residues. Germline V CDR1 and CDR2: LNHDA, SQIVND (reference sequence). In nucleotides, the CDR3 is TGTGCCAGTAGTATCCCGGGGGACAGGACCCAGTACTTC. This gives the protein CASSIPGDRTQYF.

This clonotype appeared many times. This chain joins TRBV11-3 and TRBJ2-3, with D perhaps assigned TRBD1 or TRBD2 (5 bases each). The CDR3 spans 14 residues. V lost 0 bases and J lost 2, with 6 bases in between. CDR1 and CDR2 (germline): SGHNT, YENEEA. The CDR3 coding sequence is TGTGCCAGCAGCTTAGAGGGACCCACAGATACGCAGTATTTT. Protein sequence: CASSLEGPTDTQYF.

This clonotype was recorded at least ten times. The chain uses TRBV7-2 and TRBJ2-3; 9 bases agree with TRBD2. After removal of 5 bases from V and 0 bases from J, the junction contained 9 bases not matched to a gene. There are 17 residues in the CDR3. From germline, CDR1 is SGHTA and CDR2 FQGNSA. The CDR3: CASSVGTSRPSTDTQYF. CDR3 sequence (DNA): TGTGCCAGCAGCGTAGGGACTAGCCGCCCTAGCACAGATACGCAGTATTTT.

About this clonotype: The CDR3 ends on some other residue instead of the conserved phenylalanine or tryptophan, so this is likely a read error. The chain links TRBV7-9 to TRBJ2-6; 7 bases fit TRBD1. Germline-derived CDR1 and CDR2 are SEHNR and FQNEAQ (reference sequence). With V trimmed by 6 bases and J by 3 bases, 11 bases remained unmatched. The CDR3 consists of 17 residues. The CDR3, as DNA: TGTGCCAGCAGTTCCCCAGACAGGGTAGTTGGGGCCAACGTCCTGACTCTC. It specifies CASSSPDRVVGANVLTL.